What follows is one T cell receptor beta chain and its context. Its matching antigen is unknown. Profiling relied on immunoSEQ multiplex PCR, and the TCRdb table lists in-frame clones only, not all of them. The sample shows about 1.5 million clones, over 95% of them seen only once. These data come from a study of shared clonotypes between healthy human individuals. Background on the study: A donor's plate count was three for CD4 naive and three for CD4 memory; CD8 naive had two and CD8 memory one.

Overall study results and limits: Naive subsets typically showed greater estimated richness than memory subsets. Donor clonotype sharing was expected to depend on sequencing depth.

Germline V gene sequence: CDR1 ENHRY, CDR2 SYGVKD. The CDR3 is made up of 15 amino acids. Trimming took 2 bases from V and 2 from J, leaving 13 bases between them. The clonotype comes from a man aged 30-40 years in good health. Sequenced input: naive CD4+ T cells sorted from blood. As for subset: CD45RA+ positively selected. The rearrangement links TRBV10-3 to TRBJ2-7; D may be TRBD2 (5 bases). The CDR3 loop reads CAISEKVTTPYEQYF. The CDR3 coding sequence is TGTGCCATCAGTGAGAAGGTGACTACCCCCTACGAGCAGTACTTC.